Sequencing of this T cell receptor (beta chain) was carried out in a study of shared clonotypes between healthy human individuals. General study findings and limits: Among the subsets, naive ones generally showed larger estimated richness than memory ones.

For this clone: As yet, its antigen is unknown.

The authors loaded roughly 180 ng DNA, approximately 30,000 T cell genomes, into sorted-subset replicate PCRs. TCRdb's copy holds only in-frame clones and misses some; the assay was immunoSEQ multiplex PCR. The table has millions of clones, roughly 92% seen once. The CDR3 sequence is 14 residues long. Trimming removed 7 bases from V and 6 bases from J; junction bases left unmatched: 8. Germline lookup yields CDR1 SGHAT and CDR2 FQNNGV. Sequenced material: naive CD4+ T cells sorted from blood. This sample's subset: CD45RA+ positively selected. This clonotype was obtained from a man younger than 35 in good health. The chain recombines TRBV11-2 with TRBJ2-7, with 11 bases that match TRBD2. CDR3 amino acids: CASNQIGTSGEQYF. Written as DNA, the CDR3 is TGTGCCAGCAACCAAATCGGGACTAGCGGCGAGCAGTACTTC.